The clone carrying this TCR beta chain was observed many times. Its antigen remains unidentified. Germline V CDR1 and CDR2: SGHTA, FQGNSA. V gave up 4 bases and J gave up 0 bases; unmatched junction bases: 3. The CDR3 covers 15 residues. This sample was included in a study of T cell repertoires in cytomegalovirus infection. Study information: Through public TCR beta signatures, both CMV infection and matching HLA type were indicated.

TCRdb independently ran MiXCR on the reads; one entry per CDR3 protein. The data contain hundreds of thousands of distinct CDR3 sequences, around a tenth of them singletons. Study findings and constraints: Cumulative public TCR beta family frequency identified CMV carriers with the relevant HLA. CMV-specific TCR beta clonotypes restricted by HLA-C were the ones dominating the ex vivo response.

V usage is TRBV7-2 and J usage is TRBJ2-5; 9 nucleotides match TRBD2. Source material: PBMCs. The sequence was collected from a human donor in good health (CMV status not recorded). Some clones in this sample may be carry-over from other donors' samples. The CDR3: CASSSLAGDQETQYF. CDR3 in DNA: TGTGCCAGCAGCTCCTTAGCGGGGGACCAAGAGACCCAGTACTTC.